Given below is one TCR beta chain in context. This CDR3 is 15 amino acids long. CDR1 is SGHTA, CDR2 FQGTGA, per germline. J gave up 6 bases and V 4 bases, and 8 bases lay outside the gene matches. The sample is drawn from a study of PD-L1 blockade in urothelial cancer. Study summary: Blood analysis was done at 3 weeks (second dose) and 6 weeks after treatment began.

PCRs each included synthetic TCR analog templates spiked in. The assay was immunoSEQ multiplex PCR, and TCRdb's table has in-frame clones only and misses some. The sample consists of fewer than 60,000 clones, approximately 83% of them appearing once. Described time point: pretreatment peripheral blood. Sample numbers ranged from 1 to 8 per patient, encompassing pretreatment and on-treatment collections. The receptor was isolated from a man between 70 and 80 years old with urothelial cancer. This specimen consisted of PBMCs, obtained around atezolizumab (anti-PD-L1) treatment. The chain combines TRBV7-3 with TRBJ2-1, with TRBD2 identical over 8 bases. The CDR3 nucleotides are TGTGCCAGCAGCTCCAGCGGGAGAGTCGGCAATGAGCAGTTCTTC. Translation gives CASSSSGRVGNEQFF.